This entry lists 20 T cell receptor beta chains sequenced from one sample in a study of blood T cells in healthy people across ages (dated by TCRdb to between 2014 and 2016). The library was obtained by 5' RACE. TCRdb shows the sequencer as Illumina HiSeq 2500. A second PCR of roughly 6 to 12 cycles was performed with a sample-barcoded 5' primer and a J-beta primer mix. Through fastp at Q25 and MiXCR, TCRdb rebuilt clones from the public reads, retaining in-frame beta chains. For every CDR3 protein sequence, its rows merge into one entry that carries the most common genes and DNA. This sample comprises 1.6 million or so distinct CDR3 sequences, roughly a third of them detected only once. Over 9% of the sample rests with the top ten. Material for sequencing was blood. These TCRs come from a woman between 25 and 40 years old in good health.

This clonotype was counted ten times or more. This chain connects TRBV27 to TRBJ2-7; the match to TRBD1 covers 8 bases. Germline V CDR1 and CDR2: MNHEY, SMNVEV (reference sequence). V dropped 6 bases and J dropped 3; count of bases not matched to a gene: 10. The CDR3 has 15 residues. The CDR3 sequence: CASSLTGTGYYEQYF. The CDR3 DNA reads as TGTGCCAGCAGCTTAACCGGGACAGGCTACTACGAGCAGTACTTC.

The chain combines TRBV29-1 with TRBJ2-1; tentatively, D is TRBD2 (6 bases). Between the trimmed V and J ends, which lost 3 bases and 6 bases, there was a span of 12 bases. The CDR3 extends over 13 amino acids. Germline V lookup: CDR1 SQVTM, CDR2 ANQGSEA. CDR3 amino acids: CSVDILAGNEQFF. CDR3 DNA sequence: TGCAGCGTTGACATACTAGCCGGCAATGAGCAGTTCTTC.

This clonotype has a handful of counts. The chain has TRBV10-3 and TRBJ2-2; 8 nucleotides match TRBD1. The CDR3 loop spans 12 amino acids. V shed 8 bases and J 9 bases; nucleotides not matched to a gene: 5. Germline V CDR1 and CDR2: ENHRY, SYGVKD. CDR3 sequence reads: CAIGPGGRELFF. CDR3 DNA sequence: TGTGCCATCGGGCCAGGGGGCCGGGAGCTGTTTTTT.

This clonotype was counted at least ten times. The CDR3 DNA sequence: TGCAGTGCTAGAGCGCCGTCGGGCGGGTACGAGCAGTACTTC. Translated: CSARAPSGGYEQYF. This chain uses TRBV20-1 with TRBJ2-7; D perhaps matches TRBD2 (5 bases). The CDR3 sequence is 14 residues long. Germline CDR1 is DFQATT and CDR2 is SNEGSKA (reference sequence). V was pared by 1 base and J by 4 bases, with 14 bases between.

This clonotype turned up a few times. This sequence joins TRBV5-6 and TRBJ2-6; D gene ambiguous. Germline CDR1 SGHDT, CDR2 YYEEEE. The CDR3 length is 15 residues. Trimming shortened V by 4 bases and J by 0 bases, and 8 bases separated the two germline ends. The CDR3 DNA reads TGTGCCAGCAGCCCGACGGACTCTGGGGCCAACGTCCTGACTTTC. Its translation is CASSPTDSGANVLTF.

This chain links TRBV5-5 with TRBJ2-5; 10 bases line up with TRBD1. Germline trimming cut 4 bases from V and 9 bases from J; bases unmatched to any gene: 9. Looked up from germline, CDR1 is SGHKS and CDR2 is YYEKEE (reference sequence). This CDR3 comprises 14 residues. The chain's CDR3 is CASSRTGTGEAQYF. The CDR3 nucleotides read TGTGCCAGCAGCCGTACGGGGACAGGGGAGGCCCAGTACTTC.

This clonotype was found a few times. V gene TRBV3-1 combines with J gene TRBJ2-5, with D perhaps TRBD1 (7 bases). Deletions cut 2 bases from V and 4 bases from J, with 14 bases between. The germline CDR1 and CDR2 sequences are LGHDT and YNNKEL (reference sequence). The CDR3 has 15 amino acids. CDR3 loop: CASSQNPGGPETQYF. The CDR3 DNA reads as TGTGCCAGCAGCCAAAACCCAGGGGGGCCAGAGACCCAGTACTTC.

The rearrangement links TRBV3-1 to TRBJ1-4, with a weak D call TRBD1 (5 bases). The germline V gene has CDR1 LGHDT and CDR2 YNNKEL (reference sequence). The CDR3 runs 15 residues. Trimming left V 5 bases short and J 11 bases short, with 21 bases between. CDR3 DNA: TGTGCCAGCAGCTTATCCGGGACCTTCAGGGAGAAACTGTTTTTT. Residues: CASSLSGTFREKLFF.

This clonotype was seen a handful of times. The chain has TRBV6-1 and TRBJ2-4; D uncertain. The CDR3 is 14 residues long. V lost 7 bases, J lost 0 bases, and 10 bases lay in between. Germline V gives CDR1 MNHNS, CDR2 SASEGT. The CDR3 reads CASTEGIAKNIQYF. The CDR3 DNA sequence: TGTGCCAGCACCGAAGGAATAGCCAAAAACATTCAGTACTTC.

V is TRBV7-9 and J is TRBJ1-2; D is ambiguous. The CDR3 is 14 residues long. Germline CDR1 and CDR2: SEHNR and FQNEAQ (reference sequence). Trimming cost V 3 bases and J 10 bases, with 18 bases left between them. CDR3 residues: CASSFESTIGDYTF. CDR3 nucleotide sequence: TGTGCCAGCAGCTTTGAGTCAACGATCGGCGACTACACCTTC. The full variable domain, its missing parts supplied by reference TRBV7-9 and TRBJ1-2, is DTGVSQNPRHKITKRGQNVTFRCDPISEHNRLYWYRQTLGQGPEFLTYFQNEAQLEKSRLLSDRFSAERPKGSFSTLEIQRTEQGDSAMYLCASSFESTIGDYTFGSGTRLTVV.

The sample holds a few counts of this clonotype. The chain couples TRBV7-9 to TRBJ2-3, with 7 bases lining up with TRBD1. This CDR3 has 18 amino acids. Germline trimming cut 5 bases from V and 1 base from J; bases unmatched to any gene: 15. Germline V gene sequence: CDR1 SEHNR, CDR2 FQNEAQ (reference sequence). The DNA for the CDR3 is TGTGCCAGCAGCCTACGAACAGGGGATTACGAAGGCACAGATACGCAGTATTTT. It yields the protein CASSLRTGDYEGTDTQYF.

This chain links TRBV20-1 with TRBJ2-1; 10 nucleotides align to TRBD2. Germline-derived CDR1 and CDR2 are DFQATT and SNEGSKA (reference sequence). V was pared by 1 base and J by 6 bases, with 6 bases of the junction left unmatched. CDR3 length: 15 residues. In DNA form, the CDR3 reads TGCAGTGCTAGAGGATTAACTAGCGGGGCCAATGAGCAGTTCTTC. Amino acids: CSARGLTSGANEQFF.

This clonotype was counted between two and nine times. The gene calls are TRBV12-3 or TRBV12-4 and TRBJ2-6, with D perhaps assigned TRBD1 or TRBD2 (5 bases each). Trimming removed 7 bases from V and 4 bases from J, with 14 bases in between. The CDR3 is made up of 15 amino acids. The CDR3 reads CASTHHGAGANVLTF. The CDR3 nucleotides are TGTGCCAGCACCCATCACGGGGCCGGGGCCAACGTCCTGACTTTC.

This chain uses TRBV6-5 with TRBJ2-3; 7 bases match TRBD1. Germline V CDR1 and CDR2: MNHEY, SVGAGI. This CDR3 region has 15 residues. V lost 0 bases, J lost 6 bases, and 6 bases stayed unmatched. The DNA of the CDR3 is TGTGCCAGCAGTTACTCGCTTCAGGGGGTGGATACGCAGTATTTT. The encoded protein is CASSYSLQGVDTQYF.

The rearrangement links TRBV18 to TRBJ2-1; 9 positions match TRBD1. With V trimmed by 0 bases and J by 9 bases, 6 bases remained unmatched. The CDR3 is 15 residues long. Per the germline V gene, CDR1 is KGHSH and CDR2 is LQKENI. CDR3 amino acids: CASSPPGTGRSEQFF. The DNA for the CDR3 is TGTGCCAGCTCACCACCGGGGACAGGGAGGAGTGAGCAGTTCTTC.

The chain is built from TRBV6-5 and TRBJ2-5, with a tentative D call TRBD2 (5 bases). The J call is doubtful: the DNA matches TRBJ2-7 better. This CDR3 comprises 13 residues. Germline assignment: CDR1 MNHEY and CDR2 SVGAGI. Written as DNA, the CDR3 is TGTGCCAGCAGTTATGCCGAGGGAATCGAGCAGTACTTC. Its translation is CASSYAEGIEQYF.

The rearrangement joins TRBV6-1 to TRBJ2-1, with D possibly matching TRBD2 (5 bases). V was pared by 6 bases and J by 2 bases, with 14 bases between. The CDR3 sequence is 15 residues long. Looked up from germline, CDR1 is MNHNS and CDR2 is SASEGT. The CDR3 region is CASRGRESTYNEQFF. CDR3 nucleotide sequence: TGTGCCAGCAGAGGAAGGGAGTCCACCTACAATGAGCAGTTCTTC.

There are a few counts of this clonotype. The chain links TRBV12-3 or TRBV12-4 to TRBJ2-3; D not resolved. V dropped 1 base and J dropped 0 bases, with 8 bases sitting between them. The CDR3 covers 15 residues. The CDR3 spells CASSLVVDSTDTQYF. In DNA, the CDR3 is TGTGCCAGCAGTTTAGTGGTGGACAGCACAGATACGCAGTATTTT.

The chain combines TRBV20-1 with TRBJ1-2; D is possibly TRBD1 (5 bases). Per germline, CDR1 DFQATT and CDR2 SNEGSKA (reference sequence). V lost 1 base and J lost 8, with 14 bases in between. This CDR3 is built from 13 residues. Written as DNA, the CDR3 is TGCAGTGCTAGAGTTGTCAGGGTACGAGGCTACACCTTC. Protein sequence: CSARVVRVRGYTF.

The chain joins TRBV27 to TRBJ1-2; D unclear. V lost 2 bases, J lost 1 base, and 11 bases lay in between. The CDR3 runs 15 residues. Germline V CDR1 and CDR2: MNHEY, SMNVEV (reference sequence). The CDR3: CASSLRTDGNYGYTF. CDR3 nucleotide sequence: TGTGCCAGCAGTTTAAGGACGGACGGTAACTATGGCTACACCTTC.